The clone carrying this TCR beta chain was observed a handful of times. TCRdb ran MiXCR on the 5' RACE reads and lists one entry per CDR3 protein. The table has about 95,000 distinct CDR3 sequences, about 9.4% seen once. The data are from a study of spatial heterogeneity in lung cancer. There are 14 residues in the CDR3. Trimming pared 6 bases from V and 4 bases from J, leaving 15 bases between. Germline V gene lookup returns CDR1 ENHRY and CDR2 SYGVKD. Time point defined: sample taken at primary tumor resection. Unsorted whole RNA samples from tumor, nontumor lung or frozen PBMC were sequenced. Here the sequenced sample was PBMCs, taken at surgery. The chain combines TRBV10-3 with TRBJ2-5, with D tentatively TRBD1 (8 bases). This TCR was sampled from a male donor with early-stage non-small cell lung cancer. This CDR3 reads CAISDRGGRETQYF. The CDR3 bases are TGTGCCATCAGCGACAGGGGCGGGAGAGAGACCCAGTACTTC.